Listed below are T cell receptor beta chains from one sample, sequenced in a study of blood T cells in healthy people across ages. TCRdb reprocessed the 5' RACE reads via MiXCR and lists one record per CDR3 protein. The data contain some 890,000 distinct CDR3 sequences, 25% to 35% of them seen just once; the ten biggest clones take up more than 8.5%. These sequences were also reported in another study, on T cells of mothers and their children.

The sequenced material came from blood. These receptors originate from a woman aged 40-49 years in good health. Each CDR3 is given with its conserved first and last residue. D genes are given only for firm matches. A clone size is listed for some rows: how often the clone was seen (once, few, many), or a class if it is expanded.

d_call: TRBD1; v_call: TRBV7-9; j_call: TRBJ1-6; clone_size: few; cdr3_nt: TGTGCCAGCAGCTCTTCAGGGGGCGAAAGGGGTTCACCCCTCCACTTT; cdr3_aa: CASSSSGGERGSPLHF
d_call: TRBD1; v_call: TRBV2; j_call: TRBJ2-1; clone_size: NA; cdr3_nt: TGTGCCAGCACCAAGGAACGACAGGGATACAATGAGCAGTTCTTC; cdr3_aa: CASTKERQGYNEQFF
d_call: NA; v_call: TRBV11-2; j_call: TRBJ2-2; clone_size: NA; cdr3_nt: TGTGCCAGCAGCTTAGGAGGGACAGAGCTGTTTTTT; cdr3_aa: CASSLGGTELFF
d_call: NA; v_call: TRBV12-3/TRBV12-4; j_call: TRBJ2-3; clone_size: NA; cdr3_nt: TGTGCCAGCAGCTCCCCTGTGGCAGATGTGCAATATTTT; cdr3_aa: CASSSPVADVQYF
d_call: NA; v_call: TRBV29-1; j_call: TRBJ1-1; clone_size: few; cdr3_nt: TGCAGTGGAACAAAACAGGTTAAGAACACTGAAGCTTTCTTT; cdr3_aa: CSGTKQVKNTEAFF
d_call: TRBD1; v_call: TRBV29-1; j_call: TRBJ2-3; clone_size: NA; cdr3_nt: TGCAGCGTTGATCGGGACAGGGGGCGATCCACAGATACGCAGTATTTT; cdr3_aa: CSVDRDRGRSTDTQYF
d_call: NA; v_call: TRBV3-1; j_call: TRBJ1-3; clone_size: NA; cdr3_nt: TGTGCCAGCAGCCAAGATTGGGCAGCCTCTGGAAGCACCATATATTTT; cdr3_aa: CASSQDWAASGSTIYF
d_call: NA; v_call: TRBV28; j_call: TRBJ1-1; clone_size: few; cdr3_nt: TGTGCCAGCACCTCTATCACTGAAGCTTTCTTT; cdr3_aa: CASTSITEAFF
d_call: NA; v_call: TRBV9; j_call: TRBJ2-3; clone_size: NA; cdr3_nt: TGTGCCAGCAGCGTTAAAATGGACTTAACAGATACGCAGTATTTT; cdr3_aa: CASSVKMDLTDTQYF
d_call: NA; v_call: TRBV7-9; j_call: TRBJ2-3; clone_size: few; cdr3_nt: TGTGCCAGCAGCTCGTGGTTGGATCCTAGCGCAGATACGCAGTATTTT; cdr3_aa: CASSSWLDPSADTQYF
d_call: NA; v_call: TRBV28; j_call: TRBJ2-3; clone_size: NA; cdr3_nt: TGTGCCAGCAGTTACGGGACCCGCACAGATGCGCAGTATTTT; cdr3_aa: CASSYGTRTDAQYF
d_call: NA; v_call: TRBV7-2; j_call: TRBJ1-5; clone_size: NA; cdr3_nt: TGTGCCAGCAGCGCCCGGGCAGGGGGCAATCAGCCCCAGCATTTT; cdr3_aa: CASSARAGGNQPQHF
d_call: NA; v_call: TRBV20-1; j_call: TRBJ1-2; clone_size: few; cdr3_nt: TGCAGTGCTAGAGACGGCAGGGACTATGGCTACACCTTC; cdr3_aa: CSARDGRDYGYTF